This T cell receptor (beta chain) derives from a study of metastatic and nonmetastatic thyroid tumors. As for the study in general: Comparative analysis of repertoires was undertaken across blood and tumor or nodule tissue obtained from malignant and benign thyroid patients.

As handled by the study authors: In papillary thyroid cancer, a distant-metastasis classifier was built using CDR3 differences across clinicopathological groups. MiXCR was used by TCRdb to re-call the PCR reads. Clone size and V and J calls follow TCRdb, not the original study. The sample holds 20,000 to 25,000 clones, about 14% seen once. Before thyroid surgery, none of the patients had received any treatment. The CDR3 is made up of 15 amino acids. V was cut by 0 bases and J by 7 bases, with 14 bases left in between. Germline V lookup: CDR1 SGHTA, CDR2 FQGNSA. This clone has at least ten counts. The sequence came from a female donor with papillary thyroid cancer or a benign thyroid nodule (not recorded which). Some clones in this sample may be carry-over from other donors' samples. Sequencing used tumor tissue. This chain connects TRBV7-2 to TRBJ2-3; D perhaps matches TRBD2 (6 bases). The CDR3 coding sequence is TGTGCCAGCAGCTTAGCGGGAGGACCCGGAAATACGCAGTATTTT. Amino acid sequence: CASSLAGGPGNTQYF.